These 18 T cell receptor beta chains originate from one sample sequenced in a study of blood T cells in healthy people across ages (dated by TCRdb to 2015 to 2017). The library was produced with 5' RACE. The reads were generated on an Illumina HiSeq 2500. A second PCR of roughly 7 to 11 cycles was run with a J-beta primer mix and a sample-barcoded 5' primer. In-frame beta chains were kept once TCRdb had trimmed the public reads at Q25 with fastp and called clones with MiXCR. Rows matching on CDR3 protein sequence are summarized as one entry with the most common DNA and genes. The sample table records roughly 1.6 million distinct CDR3 sequences; 34% of these occur just once. The ten largest clones take up around 11% of the sample. The sample comprised blood. These receptors were taken from a woman in her 30s in good health.

This clonotype was seen more than once but under ten times. The chain employs TRBV7-2 and TRBJ2-6; 8 bases match TRBD1. There are 16 residues in the CDR3. The germline CDR1 and CDR2 sequences are SGHTA and FQGNSA. V gave up 3 bases and J gave up 2 bases; unmatched junction bases: 3. This CDR3 reads CASSFTGGAGANVLTF. CDR3 bases: TGTGCCAGCAGCTTTACAGGGGGTGCTGGGGCCAACGTCCTGACTTTC.

The chain is built from TRBV20-1 and TRBJ2-4, with D tentatively TRBD2 (6 bases). V dropped 6 bases and J dropped 3 bases, with 15 bases sitting between them. The V gene's germline CDR1 is DFQATT and CDR2 SNEGSKA (reference sequence). CDR3 length: 14 amino acids. CDR3 region: CSATGGTIKNIQYF. In DNA form, the CDR3 reads TGCAGTGCGACCGGGGGTACTATCAAAAACATTCAGTACTTC.

The chain carries TRBV27 and TRBJ1-2, with TRBD1 matching over 8 bases. The CDR3 sequence is 16 residues long. The trim removed 5 bases at V and 0 bases at J, leaving 8 bases unmatched. Germline V gene lookup returns CDR1 MNHEY and CDR2 SMNVEV (reference sequence). The CDR3 sequence: CASSPGGLGANYGYTF. In nucleotides, the CDR3 is TGTGCCAGCAGTCCAGGGGGCCTTGGAGCTAACTATGGCTACACCTTC.

In this sample, this clonotype turned up many times. The chain combines TRBV6-5 with TRBJ1-1; possibly TRBD1 for D (5 bases). The germline CDR1 and CDR2 sequences are MNHEY and SVGAGI. This CDR3 is built from 13 residues. V was pared by 5 bases and J by 2 bases, with 9 bases between. DNA of the CDR3: TGTGCCAGCAGTATTCAGGGAAACACTGAAGCTTTCTTT. Its translation: CASSIQGNTEAFF.

This clonotype was seen a few times. V usage is TRBV3-1 and J usage is TRBJ2-1; D is unresolved. The CDR3 is 13 residues long. The V gene's germline CDR1 is LGHDT and CDR2 YNNKEL (reference sequence). V was trimmed by 0 bases and J by 10 bases, leaving 10 bases between them. The CDR3 loop reads CASSQDPAIEQFF. For the CDR3, the DNA is TGTGCCAGCAGCCAAGACCCGGCAATCGAGCAGTTCTTC.

CDR3 in amino acids: CASSLTVSYYEQYF. CDR3 DNA: TGTGCCAGCAGTTTAACCGTCAGCTACTACGAGCAGTACTTC. The chain links TRBV28 to TRBJ2-7, with no clear D. Germline values: CDR1 MDHEN, CDR2 SYDVKM. V was cut by 2 bases and J by 3 bases, with 11 bases left in between. The CDR3 loop spans 14 amino acids.

This clonotype was detected a few times. The chain combines TRBV29-1 with TRBJ2-7, with unresolved D. Germline CDR1 is SQVTM and CDR2 is ANQGSEA. The germline V and J ends were trimmed by 4 bases and 7 bases, with 8 bases remaining between them. This CDR3 is 10 amino acids long. The CDR3 sequence is CSVGTNEQYF. CDR3 nucleotides: TGCAGCGTTGGGACCAATGAGCAGTACTTC.

This rearrangement joins TRBV29-1 to TRBJ2-5; weak D call: TRBD1 (6 bases). The CDR3 extends over 13 amino acids. The V end lost 3 bases, the J end lost 5 bases, and 13 bases lay between the germline ends. Germline CDR1 and CDR2: SQVTM and ANQGSEA. CDR3 sequence: CSVEAGARETQYF. CDR3 coding DNA: TGCAGCGTTGAGGCAGGGGCCCGGGAGACCCAGTACTTC.

The V gene is TRBV5-1, the J gene TRBJ1-2, with D maybe TRBD1 (6 bases). Germline CDR1 and CDR2: SGHRS and YFSETQ. V dropped 9 bases and J dropped 4 bases, with 16 bases sitting between them. CDR3 size: 13 residues. The CDR3 sequence: CATAPDSPYGYTF. Here the CDR3 DNA reads TGCGCCACCGCGCCGGACAGCCCCTATGGCTACACCTTC.

This clonotype was picked up one time. This may arise from a read error, as a much more abundant clone is one base away. The chain's CDR3 is CSVDNGSRSYNEQFF. CDR3 bases: TGCAGCGTTGATAACGGGTCCCGCTCCTACAATGAGCAGTTCTTC. The chain uses TRBV29-1 and TRBJ2-1; D is undetermined. V shed 3 bases and J shed 0 bases, with 12 bases lying between them. The CDR3 covers 15 residues. CDR1 is SQVTM, CDR2 ANQGSEA, per germline.

This chain links TRBV28 with TRBJ2-3, with D perhaps matching TRBD1 or TRBD2 (5 bases each). Per germline, CDR1 MDHEN and CDR2 SYDVKM. The V gene lost 9 bases and the J gene lost 0 bases, with 22 bases spanning the gap. The CDR3 is made up of 17 amino acids. CDR3 amino acids: CASYPHSGASSTDTQYF. The CDR3 coding sequence is TGTGCCAGTTATCCTCACTCCGGGGCTTCTAGCACAGATACGCAGTATTTT.

The chain joins TRBV12-3 or TRBV12-4 to TRBJ1-3; 7 positions agree with TRBD1. Unmatched junction bases numbered 7, after V lost 8 bases and J lost 0 bases. The CDR3 has 15 amino acids. CDR3 in DNA: TGTGCCAGCGCCCCGGGACAGAGCTCTGGAAACACCATATATTTT. This translates into CASAPGQSSGNTIYF.

This clonotype was seen more than once but under ten times. The chain couples TRBV7-9 to TRBJ2-1, with D perhaps given as TRBD1 or TRBD2 (5 bases each). This CDR3 has 13 residues. V shed 7 bases and J shed 3 bases, with 10 bases lying between them. The V gene's germline CDR1 is SEHNR and CDR2 FQNEAQ (reference sequence). The CDR3 DNA sequence: TGTGCCAGCACCCTGGGGGACTACAATGAGCAGTTCTTC. It specifies CASTLGDYNEQFF.

This clonotype was recorded at least ten times. The gene calls are TRBV12-3 or TRBV12-4 and TRBJ1-2; TRBD1 aligns across 8 bases. V shed 5 bases, J shed 5 bases, and the junction held 4 bases outside the gene matches. The CDR3 has 13 residues. Written as DNA, the CDR3 is TGTGCCAGCAGTGGGACAGGAAAATATGGCTACACCTTC. Translated: CASSGTGKYGYTF.

Comments on this clonotype: An end of the junction does not agree with germline; a read error may underlie this. The chain has TRBV7-2 and TRBJ2-5; D possibly corresponds to TRBD2 (5 bases). The CDR3 has 16 amino acids. Germline V gene data show CDR1 as SGHTA and CDR2 as FQGNSA. The CDR3 protein is CASSIAFLPREETQYF. The CDR3 DNA is TGTGCCAGCAGCATAGCGTTCCTACCGAGGGAAGAGACCCAGTACTTC.

This chain connects TRBV28 to TRBJ2-3, with 8 positions matching TRBD2. The germline gives CDR1 MDHEN, CDR2 SYDVKM. The CDR3 consists of 12 residues. The J segment lost 7 bases and the V segment lost 6 bases, leaving 3 bases of the junction unmatched. CDR3 sequence: CASRGLAHTQYF. CDR3 coding DNA: TGTGCCAGCAGAGGACTAGCCCATACGCAGTATTTT.

Of note for this clonotype: A much larger clone differs from this one at a single base, so this may be a read error. The rearrangement links TRBV29-1 to TRBJ2-5; unclear D gene. The germline gives CDR1 SQVTM, CDR2 ANQGSEA. The CDR3 loop spans 13 amino acids. The CDR3 loop is CSVEVPPQGTQYF. CDR3 nucleotides: TGCAGCGTTGAAGTGCCCCCACAAGGGACCCAGTACTTC.

As for this clonotype: One end of the junction varies from germline; a read error may be responsible. This chain connects TRBV2 to TRBJ1-1; D may be TRBD1 (5 bases). CDR3 size: 14 residues. CDR1 is SNHLY and CDR2 is FYNNEI in the germline V gene. CDR3 loop: CAISGGGVNTEAFF. The CDR3 DNA follows: TGTGCCATCAGTGGGGGGGGAGTGAACACTGAAGCTTTCTTT.